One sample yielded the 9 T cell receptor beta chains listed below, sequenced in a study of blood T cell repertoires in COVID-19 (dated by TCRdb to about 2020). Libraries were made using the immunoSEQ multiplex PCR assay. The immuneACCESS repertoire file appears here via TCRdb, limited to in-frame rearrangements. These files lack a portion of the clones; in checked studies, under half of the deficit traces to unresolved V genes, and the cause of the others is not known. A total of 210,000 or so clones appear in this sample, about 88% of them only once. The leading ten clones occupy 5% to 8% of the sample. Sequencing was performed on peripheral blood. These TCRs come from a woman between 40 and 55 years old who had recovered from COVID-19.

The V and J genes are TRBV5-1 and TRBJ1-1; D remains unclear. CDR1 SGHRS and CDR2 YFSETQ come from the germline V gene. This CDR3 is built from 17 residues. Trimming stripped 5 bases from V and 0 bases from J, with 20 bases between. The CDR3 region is CASRLRGVDPLNTEAFF. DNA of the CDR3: TGCGCCAGCAGGCTCCGGGGAGTCGACCCTTTGAACACTGAAGCTTTCTTT.

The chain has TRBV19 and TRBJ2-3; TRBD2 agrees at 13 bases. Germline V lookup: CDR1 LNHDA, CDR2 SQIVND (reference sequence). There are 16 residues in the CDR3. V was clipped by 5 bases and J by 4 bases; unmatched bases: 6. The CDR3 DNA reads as TGTGCCAGTAGTGGACTAGCGGGAGATCGACCAGATACGCAGTATTTT. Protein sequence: CASSGLAGDRPDTQYF.

The CDR3 sequence: CASSQDLSGPADNEQFF. CDR3 coding DNA: TGCGCCAGCAGCCAAGATCTCTCAGGGCCGGCGGACAATGAGCAGTTCTTC. The chain recombines TRBV4-3 with TRBJ2-1, with D perhaps matching TRBD1 (5 bases). The length of the CDR3 is 17 residues. With 0 bases removed from V and 5 bases from J, the gap between germline ends came to 17 bases. The V gene's germline CDR1 is LGHNA and CDR2 YSLEER.

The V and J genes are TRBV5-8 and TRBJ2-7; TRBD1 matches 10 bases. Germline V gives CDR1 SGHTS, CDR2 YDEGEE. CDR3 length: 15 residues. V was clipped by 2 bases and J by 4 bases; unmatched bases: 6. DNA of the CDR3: TGTGCCAGCAGCTTAGGCGGGACAGGGGTATACGAGCAGTACTTC. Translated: CASSLGGTGVYEQYF.

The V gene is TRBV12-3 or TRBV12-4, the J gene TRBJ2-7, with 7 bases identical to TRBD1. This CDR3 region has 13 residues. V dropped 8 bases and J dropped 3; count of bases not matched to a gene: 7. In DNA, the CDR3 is TGTGCCAGCTTAGGACAGGATAACTACGAGCAGTACTTC. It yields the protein CASLGQDNYEQYF.

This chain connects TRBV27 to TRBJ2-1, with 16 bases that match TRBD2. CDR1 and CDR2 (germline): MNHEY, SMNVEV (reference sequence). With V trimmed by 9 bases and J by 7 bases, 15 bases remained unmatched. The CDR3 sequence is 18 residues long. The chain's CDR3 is CASTTTGTSGRASNEQFF. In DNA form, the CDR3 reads TGTGCCAGTACTACCACCGGGACTAGCGGGAGGGCCAGTAATGAGCAGTTCTTC.

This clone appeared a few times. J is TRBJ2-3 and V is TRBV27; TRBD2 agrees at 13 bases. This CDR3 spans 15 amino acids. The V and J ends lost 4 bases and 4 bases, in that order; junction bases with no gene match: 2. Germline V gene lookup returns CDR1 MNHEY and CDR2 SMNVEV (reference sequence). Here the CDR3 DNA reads TGTGCCAGCAGTTCCGGACTAGCGGGAGCAGATACGCAGTATTTT. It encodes CASSSGLAGADTQYF.

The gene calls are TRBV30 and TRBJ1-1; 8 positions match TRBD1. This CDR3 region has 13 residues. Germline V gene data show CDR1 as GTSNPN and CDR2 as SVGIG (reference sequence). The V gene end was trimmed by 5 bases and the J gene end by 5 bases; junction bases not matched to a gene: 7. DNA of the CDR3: TGTGCCTGGGCGTTACAGGGGGAGACTGAAGCTTTCTTT. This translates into CAWALQGETEAFF.

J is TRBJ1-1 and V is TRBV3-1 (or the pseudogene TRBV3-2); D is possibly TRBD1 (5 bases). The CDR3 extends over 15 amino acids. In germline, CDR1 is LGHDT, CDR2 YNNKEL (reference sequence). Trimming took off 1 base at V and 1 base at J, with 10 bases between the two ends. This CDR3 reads CASSQVVRENTEAFF. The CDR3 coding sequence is TGTGCCAGCAGCCAAGTTGTCAGGGAGAACACTGAAGCTTTCTTT.